The present TCR beta chain was sequenced within a study of T cell responses to AZD1222 COVID-19 vaccine. The study, taken as a whole, reports: The reported proportion of spike-specific TCRs targeting unmutated variant regions was nearly half. Regions 160-218 and 743-854 held dominance among vaccine-associated CD4 TCRs, which spanned spike. Rises in breadth and depth of Spike-specific TCRs came after two AZD1222 doses. Just a handful of people given AZD1222 tested seropositive at baseline.

As for this clone: The antigen remains undetermined.

CDR3 length: 13 residues. CDR1 is SNHLY, CDR2 FYNNEI, per germline. The V end was cut by 6 bases, the J end by 0 bases, with 3 bases between. Profiled with immunoSEQ multiplex PCR; TCRdb holds only in-frame clones, not every one. Here the sample spans more than 75,000 clones, about 92% being singletons. V usage is TRBV2 and J usage is TRBJ1-6; unclear D gene. The receptor was derived from an adult in good health. Specimen: peripheral blood, collected on day 0 of AZD1222 vaccination. CDR3 nucleotides: TGTGCCAGCAGGGACTCCTATAATTCACCCCTCCACTTT. It is translated as CASRDSYNSPLHF.